The clone carrying this T cell receptor (beta chain) is labeled medium-sized. With V trimmed by 4 bases and J by 4 bases, 6 bases remained unmatched. CDR3 length: 14 residues. Per germline, CDR1 SGHAT and CDR2 FQDESV (reference sequence). These data are taken from a study of graft-versus-host responses after intestinal transplantation. Turning to the study itself: Anti-thymocyte globulin served as induction for all recipients, who then took tacrolimus and steroids for roughly 3 years.

Findings and limits, study-wide: Detection of GvH clones occurred in recipient marrow, and some had their first appearance in ileum or blood.

The reaction was completed, and proliferating CFSE-low CD3+CD4+ and CD3+CD8+ responders were then sorted. Libraries were prepared by immunoSEQ multiplex PCR; TCRdb keeps only in-frame clonotypes and omits some of them. The sample has about 10,000 clones, approximately 30% seen once. The sample was alloreactive CD4+ T cells from a mixed lymphocyte reaction culture, taken before transplantation. Indicated subset: CFSE-low proliferating T cells sorted from roughly 6-day pre-transplant mixed lymphocyte reaction (GvH or HvG direction). This sequence originates from a human patient who was an organ donor for intestinal transplantation. This rearrangement joins TRBV11-1 to TRBJ1-2; 7 bases are shared with TRBD1. DNA of the CDR3: TGTGCCAGCAGCTCACCGGGACAGTTCTATGGCTACACCTTC. It encodes CASSSPGQFYGYTF.